Presented here are 24 T cell receptor beta chains from one specimen sequenced in a study of human versus mouse CDR3 diversity and MHC coevolution. Libraries were prepared by immunoSEQ multiplex PCR; TCRdb keeps only in-frame clonotypes and omits some of them. Of tens of thousands of clones listed, 90% to 95% are singletons. The source material was naive CD4+ T cells from blood. Subset indicated: CD45RO-negative CD62L-positive naive CD4 T cells. The receptors originated from a person aged 30-70 years in good health.

The chain carries TRBV25-1 and TRBJ1-2, with a possible D match to TRBD1 (5 bases). There are 15 residues in the CDR3. Deletions cut 0 bases from V and 1 base from J, with 9 bases between. The germline V gene has CDR1 MGHDK and CDR2 SYGVNS. DNA for the CDR3: TGTGCCAGCAGTGAATATAGGGGCCTTAACTATGGCTACACCTTC. This codes for CASSEYRGLNYGYTF.

The rearrangement joins TRBV21-1 to TRBJ1-2; TRBD1 is the table's D call, not checked against the DNA. TRBV21-1 is deemed a pseudogene. This CDR3 comprises 13 residues. Here the CDR3 DNA reads TGTGCCAACGGGCGTTCAGGGAACTATGGCTACACCTTC. As protein: CANGRSGNYGYTF.

Concerning this clone: One end of the junction fails to match germline, which may point to a read error. This sample includes further DNA sequences coding for the same CDR3. The CDR3 region has the DNA TGTGCCAGTTCACCACCGGCGACAGGGGGCAACGAGCAGTACTTC. It specifies CASSPPATGGNEQYF. V usage is TRBV18 and J usage is TRBJ2-7; 10 bases line up with TRBD1. The CDR3 sequence is 15 residues long. Germline CDR1 reads KGHSH; CDR2 reads LQKENI.

The chain joins TRBV6-6 to TRBJ2-7; no firm D call. Germline assignment: CDR1 MNHNY and CDR2 SVGAGI (reference sequence). This CDR3 region has 13 residues. V shed 0 bases and J shed 2 bases, with 5 bases lying between them. CDR3 bases: TGTGCCAGCAGTTACTCTCTAACCTACGAGCAGTACTTC. Its protein product is CASSYSLTYEQYF.

The V call is TRBV11-2, the J call TRBJ2-1; perhaps TRBD1 as D (6 bases). V was trimmed by 7 bases and J by 7 bases, leaving 20 bases between them. CDR1 and CDR2 from the germline V gene are SGHAT and FQNNGV. This CDR3 is 15 amino acids long. As DNA, the CDR3 is TGTGCCAGCAACCTGGGGGCGGTAACGGGGAATGAGCAGTTCTTC. Residues: CASNLGAVTGNEQFF.

CDR3 bases: TGTGCCAGCAGCTTCCGGACTAGCGGGTTGGGTACGCAGTATTTT. This encodes CASSFRTSGLGTQYF. The rearrangement links TRBV7-3 to TRBJ2-3, with 11 bases lining up with TRBD2. CDR1 SGHTA and CDR2 FQGTGA come from the germline V gene. Trimming took 3 bases from V and 8 from J; bases not matched to a gene: 7. This CDR3 spans 15 amino acids. The entire variable domain, with the rest obtained from reference TRBV7-3 and TRBJ2-3, is as follows: GAGVSQTPSNKVTEKGKYVELRCDPISGHTALYWYRQSLGQGPEFLIYFQGTGAADDSGLPNDRFFAVRPEGSVSTLKIQRTERGDSAVYLCASSFRTSGLGTQYFGPGTRLTVL.

DNA of the CDR3: TGTGCCACCCGACAGGGTCCCTATGGCTACACCTTC. It codes for CATRQGPYGYTF. This chain links TRBV27 with TRBJ1-2, with TRBD1 matching 7 bases. J gave up 4 bases and V 10 bases, and 6 bases lay outside the gene matches. Per germline, CDR1 MNHEY and CDR2 SMNVEV (reference sequence). The CDR3 totals 12 residues.

This chain links TRBV7-2 with TRBJ2-2; perhaps TRBD1 as D (6 bases). V lost 7 bases and J 7 bases, leaving 19 bases between the germline ends. Germline assignment: CDR1 SGHTA and CDR2 FQGNSA. This CDR3 contains 15 residues. CDR3 loop: CASTLGDIRGGELFF. DNA of the CDR3: TGTGCCAGCACCCTTGGGGACATAAGAGGCGGGGAGCTGTTTTTT.

This chain connects TRBV19 to TRBJ2-1; 8 bases line up with TRBD2. V shed 5 bases and J 8 bases; nucleotides not matched to a gene: 8. Germline V gene sequence: CDR1 LNHDA, CDR2 SQIVND (reference sequence). The CDR3 is 14 residues long. CDR3 sequence reads: CASSPQAGRDEQFF. For the CDR3, the DNA is TGTGCCAGTAGTCCCCAGGCCGGGAGGGATGAGCAGTTCTTC. The full variable domain, completed using reference TRBV19 and TRBJ2-1, is DGGITQSPKYLFRKEGQNVTLSCEQNLNHDAMYWYRQDPGQGLRLIYYSQIVNDFQKGDIAEGYSVSREKKESFPLTVTSAQKNPTAFYLCASSPQAGRDEQFFGPGTRLTVL.

This clone was found once. The V and J genes are TRBV18 and TRBJ2-7, with 9 bases identical to TRBD1. The CDR3 is made up of 16 amino acids. V lost 1 base to trimming and J lost 2 bases; unmatched junction nucleotides: 6. Germline loops: CDR1 KGHSH, CDR2 LQKENI. The CDR3 here is CASSPRTGASPYEQYF. The CDR3 DNA reads TGTGCCAGCTCACCACGGACAGGGGCTTCCCCCTACGAGCAGTACTTC.

The rearrangement links TRBV10-3 to TRBJ1-1; 8 positions match TRBD1. The CDR3 covers 14 residues. Losses at the gene ends were 2 bases for V and 5 bases for J; bases not matched to a gene: 4. Germline V gene sequence: CDR1 ENHRY, CDR2 SYGVKD. Written as DNA, the CDR3 is TGTGCCATCAGTGAGCAGGGGGCGCAGACTGAAGCTTTCTTT. Translated, it gives CAISEQGAQTEAFF.

V gene TRBV28 combines with J gene TRBJ1-5; 9 bases are a match to TRBD1. The CDR3 totals 16 residues. Germline CDR1 and CDR2: MDHEN and SYDVKM. Trimming cost V 6 bases and J 0 bases; bases outside gene matches: 6. The CDR3 sequence is CASRTGGDYSNQPQHF. Written as DNA, the CDR3 is TGTGCCAGCAGGACAGGGGGGGACTATAGCAATCAGCCCCAGCATTTT.

The chain joins TRBV6-5 to TRBJ2-5; D might be TRBD2 (6 bases). V lost 5 bases and J lost 5, with 18 bases in between. CDR1 MNHEY and CDR2 SVGAGI come from the germline V gene. CDR3 length: 15 residues. The CDR3 region has the DNA TGTGCCAGCAGTGGAGGGGACGCGGGGCTTGAGACCCAGTACTTC. Protein sequence: CASSGGDAGLETQYF.

The chain couples TRBV6-5 to TRBJ2-3, with 10 positions matching TRBD2. This CDR3 contains 16 residues. V was pared by 4 bases and J by 1 base, with 5 bases of the junction left unmatched. The germline CDR1 and CDR2 sequences are MNHEY and SVGAGI. The CDR3 sequence: CASSSSGTSGTDTQYF. As DNA, the CDR3 is TGTGCCAGCAGTTCCTCCGGGACTAGCGGCACAGATACGCAGTATTTT.

V gene TRBV18 combines with J gene TRBJ2-2; D possibly corresponds to TRBD1 (5 bases). The CDR3 loop spans 16 amino acids. The V and J ends lost 3 bases and 6 bases respectively, with 17 bases between them. Germline assignment: CDR1 KGHSH and CDR2 LQKENI. The CDR3 here is CASSPTGPPASGELFF. Written as DNA, the CDR3 is TGTGCCAGCTCACCTACAGGCCCTCCGGCCTCCGGGGAGCTGTTTTTT. Combining the CDR3 with reference TRBV18 and TRBJ2-2 gives the whole variable domain NAGVMQNPRHLVRRRGQEARLRCSPMKGHSHVYWYRQLPEEGLKFMVYLQKENIIDESGMPKERFSAEFPKEGPSILRIQQVVRGDSAAYFCASSPTGPPASGELFFGEGSRLTVL.

The J gene is TRBJ1-5, the V gene TRBV28; tentatively, D is TRBD1 (6 bases). Germline V CDR1 and CDR2: MDHEN, SYDVKM. This CDR3 is built from 13 residues. V gave up 2 bases and J gave up 11 bases, with 13 bases separating them. CDR3 nucleotide sequence: TGTGCCAGCAGTTTAGTGGGAGGGGGTGCCCAGCATTTT. Residues: CASSLVGGGAQHF.

The chain has TRBV6-5 and TRBJ1-2, with D maybe TRBD1 (6 bases). The CDR3 length is 14 residues. The V end lost 7 bases, the J end lost 7 bases, and 19 bases lay between the germline ends. Germline V CDR1 and CDR2: MNHEY, SVGAGI. CDR3: CASTMSGGPLGYTF. The CDR3 DNA sequence: TGTGCCAGCACCATGAGCGGGGGGCCCCTTGGCTACACCTTC.

The chain joins TRBV28 to TRBJ1-4, with D possibly being TRBD1 (5 bases). V dropped 6 bases and J dropped 7 bases, with 18 bases sitting between them. Germline CDR1 and CDR2: MDHEN and SYDVKM. CDR3 size: 15 residues. For the CDR3, the DNA is TGTGCCAGCAGCTCCCGTCAGGGAGGACGTGAAAAACTGTTTTTT. This translates into CASSSRQGGREKLFF.

This clone appeared once. This chain links TRBV7-3 with TRBJ2-1; a possible D gene is TRBD2 (6 bases). V was shortened by 5 bases and J by 5 bases, with 22 bases between the two germline ends. This CDR3 has 17 residues. Germline V lookup: CDR1 SGHTA, CDR2 FQGTGA. This CDR3 is CASSQPGGDWRDNEQFF. The CDR3, as DNA: TGTGCCAGCAGCCAACCCGGAGGGGACTGGCGGGACAATGAGCAGTTCTTC. The whole variable domain, filled in from reference TRBV7-3 and TRBJ2-1, reads GAGVSQTPSNKVTEKGKYVELRCDPISGHTALYWYRQSLGQGPEFLIYFQGTGAADDSGLPNDRFFAVRPEGSVSTLKIQRTERGDSAVYLCASSQPGGDWRDNEQFFGPGTRLTVL.

The chain links TRBV18 to TRBJ1-1; TRBD1 might be the D (5 bases). V was shortened by 2 bases and J by 4 bases, with 11 bases between the two germline ends. Per germline, CDR1 KGHSH and CDR2 LQKENI. The CDR3 has 14 amino acids. The CDR3 loop reads CASSPVGRATEAFF. For the CDR3, the DNA is TGTGCCAGCTCACCAGTTGGCAGGGCCACTGAAGCTTTCTTT.

The chain employs TRBV25-1 and TRBJ1-1; weak D call: TRBD1 (5 bases). Trimming took off 1 base at V and 0 bases at J, with 18 bases between the two ends. The germline V gene has CDR1 MGHDK and CDR2 SYGVNS. The CDR3 runs 18 residues. The CDR3: CASSEFEGAQGVNTEAFF. CDR3 DNA sequence: TGTGCCAGCAGTGAATTTGAAGGGGCTCAAGGAGTGAACACTGAAGCTTTCTTT.

This chain links TRBV6-6 with TRBJ2-1, with D perhaps TRBD2 (6 bases). The CDR3 length is 15 residues. CDR1 and CDR2 from the germline V gene are MNHNY and SVGAGI (reference sequence). V lost 7 bases, J lost 3 bases, and 16 bases lay in between. CDR3 in DNA: TGTGCCAGCACCTTCTCACCGGGAGTCTACAATGAGCAGTTCTTC. Its translation is CASTFSPGVYNEQFF.

J is TRBJ2-7 and V is TRBV6-6; 11 bases match TRBD1. The ends lost 5 bases at V and 4 bases at J; junction bases unmatched: 4. CDR1 MNHNY and CDR2 SVGAGI come from the germline V gene (reference sequence). The CDR3 is 14 amino acids. CDR3 region: CASSQGQGAYEQYF. CDR3 nucleotides: TGTGCCAGCAGTCAAGGACAGGGGGCTTACGAGCAGTACTTC.

The chain has TRBV15 and TRBJ1-1; the D gene is possibly TRBD1 (5 bases). Between the trimmed V and J ends, which lost 2 bases and 4 bases, there was a span of 8 bases. There are 13 residues in the CDR3. Per the germline V gene, CDR1 is LNHNV and CDR2 is YYDKDF (reference sequence). The CDR3 nucleotides are TGTGCCACCAGCAGACCCGGGGGCACTGAAGCTTTCTTT. Its protein product is CATSRPGGTEAFF.